Listed below are T cell receptor beta chains from one sample, sequenced in a study of response to subunit inactivated influenza vaccine. A single record per CDR3 protein comes from TCRdb applying MiXCR to the RT-PCR reads. Here the sample spans 650,000 to 700,000 distinct CDR3 sequences, approximately 15% being singletons. Material: PBMCs from blood, obtained about 12 days after vaccination. All receptors come from a man aged 45-65 years who received an inactivated influenza vaccine. The CDR3 runs from the conserved cysteine through the conserved F or W.

length | V | CDR3
15 | TRBV18 | CASSPPRAQNTEAFF
16 | TRBV9 | CASSVGLAGGTGELFF
15 | TRBV9 | CASSVESSGANVLTF
14 | TRBV5-6 | CASSLQQGHETQYF
15 | TRBV5-5 | CASSRTSGGNNEQFF
13 | TRBV7-9 | CASSKLPHNEQFF
13 | TRBV4-1 | CASSQELTYEQYF
15 | TRBV29-1 | CSVQLGTTNTGELFF
15 | TRBV3-1 | CASSQARHWGDIQYF
13 | TRBV10-2 | CASSPSGDFALHF
14 | TRBV11-2 | CTSRLTGKTDTQYF
18 | TRBV6-1 | CASSGHETGLAAYNEQFF
15 | TRBV4-1 | CASSHQGQGDEKLFF
15 | TRBV29-1 | CSVDATSESTDTQYF
16 | TRBV5-1 | CASSPLPGQRPVLQYF
14 | TRBV6-4 | CASSQSSGANEQFF
16 | TRBV4-2 | CASSHNTGGRNTEAFF
12 | TRBV6-2/TRBV6-3 | CAIMTGIYGYTF
20 | TRBV5-1 | CASSIHPWTGEDSTNEKLFF
15 | TRBV29-1 | CSVEGPGQTNYGYTF
19 | TRBV4-3 | CASSPTSQGLGSGANVLTF
15 | TRBV4-1 | CASSQEVGFGSPLHF
11 | TRBV20-1 | CSAYWNTEAFF
17 | TRBV14 | CASSRQGHGGSDYGYTF
14 | TRBV6-1 | CASSRGGLAYEQYF
12 | TRBV6-5 | CASSNIRGRLHF
15 | TRBV6-1 | CASRTQRTPYNEQFF
14 | TRBV10-3 | CAISGTGGIETQYF
14 | TRBV28 | CASGETSGRYEQYF
16 | TRBV5-6 | CASSLLGQGFTGELFF
15 | TRBV15 | CATRGLGDYLETQYF
15 | TRBV12-3/TRBV12-4 | CASSFRLGGTGELFF
15 | TRBV19 | CASSIQGLRAETQYF
16 | TRBV28 | CASSPQTGNSQETQYF
14 | TRBV12-3/TRBV12-4 | CASSRTRSLDTQYF
14 | TRBV7-7 | CASSLSGQTGEQYF
15 | TRBV9 | CASSGGTRSNQPQHF
13 | TRBV29-1 | CSVESTYTGELFF
15 | TRBV20-1 | CSAPVPGMRRNEQFF
15 | TRBV11-2 | CASSLDPFSYNEQFF
14 | TRBV28 | CASSQGLAENEQFF
15 | TRBV6-2/TRBV6-3 | CASSYTNEGPLEQYF